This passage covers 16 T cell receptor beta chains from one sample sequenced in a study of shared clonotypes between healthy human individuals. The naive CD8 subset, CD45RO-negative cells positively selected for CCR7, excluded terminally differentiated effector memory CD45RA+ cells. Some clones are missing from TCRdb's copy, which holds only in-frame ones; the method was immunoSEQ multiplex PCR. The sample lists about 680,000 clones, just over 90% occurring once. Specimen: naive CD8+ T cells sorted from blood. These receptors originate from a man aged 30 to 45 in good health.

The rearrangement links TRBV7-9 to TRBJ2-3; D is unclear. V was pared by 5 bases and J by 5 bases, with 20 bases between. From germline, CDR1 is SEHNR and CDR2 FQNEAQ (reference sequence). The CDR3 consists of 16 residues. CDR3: CASSQSARHLRDTQYF. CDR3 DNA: TGTGCCAGCAGCCAAAGCGCTAGACACCTCCGAGATACGCAGTATTTT.

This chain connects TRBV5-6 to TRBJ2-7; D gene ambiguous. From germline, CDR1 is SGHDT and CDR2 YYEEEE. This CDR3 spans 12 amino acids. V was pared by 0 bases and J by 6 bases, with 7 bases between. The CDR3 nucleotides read TGTGCCAGCAGCTTGGACGACCGCGAGCAGTACTTC. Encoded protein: CASSLDDREQYF.

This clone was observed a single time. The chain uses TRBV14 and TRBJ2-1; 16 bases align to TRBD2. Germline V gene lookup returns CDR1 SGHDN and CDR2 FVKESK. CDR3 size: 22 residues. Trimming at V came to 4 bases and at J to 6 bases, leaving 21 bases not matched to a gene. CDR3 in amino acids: CASSPLPWGLAGGRGPPNEQFF. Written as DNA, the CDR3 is TGTGCCAGCAGCCCTCTCCCCTGGGGACTAGCGGGAGGGAGGGGCCCACCCAATGAGCAGTTCTTC.

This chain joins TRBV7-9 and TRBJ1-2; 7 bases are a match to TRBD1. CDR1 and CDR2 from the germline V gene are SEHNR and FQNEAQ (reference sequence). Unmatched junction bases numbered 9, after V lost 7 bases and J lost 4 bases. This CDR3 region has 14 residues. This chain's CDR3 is CASTKGQLLYGYTF. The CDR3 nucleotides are TGTGCCAGCACCAAGGGACAGCTCCTCTATGGCTACACCTTC.

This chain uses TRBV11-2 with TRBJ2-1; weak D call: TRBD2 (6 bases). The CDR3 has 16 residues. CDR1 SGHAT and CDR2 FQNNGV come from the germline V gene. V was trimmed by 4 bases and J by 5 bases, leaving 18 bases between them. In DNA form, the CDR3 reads TGTGCCAGCAGCTCACTAATCCGGGAGCCCCACAATGAGCAGTTCTTC. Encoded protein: CASSSLIREPHNEQFF.

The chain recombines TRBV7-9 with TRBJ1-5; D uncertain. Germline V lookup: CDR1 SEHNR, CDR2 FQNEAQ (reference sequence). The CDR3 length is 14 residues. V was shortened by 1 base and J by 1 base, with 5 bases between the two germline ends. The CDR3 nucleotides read TGTGCCAGCAGCTTAGTATCCAGCAATCAGCCCCAGCATTTT. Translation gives CASSLVSSNQPQHF.

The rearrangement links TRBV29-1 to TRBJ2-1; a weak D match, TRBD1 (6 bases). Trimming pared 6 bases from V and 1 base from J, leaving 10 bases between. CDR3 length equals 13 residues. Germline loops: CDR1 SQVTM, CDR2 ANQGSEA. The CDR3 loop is CSVTGYSYNEQFF. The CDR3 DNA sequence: TGCAGCGTAACAGGGTATTCCTACAATGAGCAGTTCTTC.

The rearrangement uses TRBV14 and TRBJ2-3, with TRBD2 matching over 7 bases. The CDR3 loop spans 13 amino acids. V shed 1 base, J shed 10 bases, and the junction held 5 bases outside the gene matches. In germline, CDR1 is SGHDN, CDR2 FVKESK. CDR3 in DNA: TGTGCCAGCAGCCAAGGGACTAGTACAGCGCAGTATTTT. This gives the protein CASSQGTSTAQYF. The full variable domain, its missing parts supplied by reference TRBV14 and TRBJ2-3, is EAGVTQFPSHSVIEKGQTVTLRCDPISGHDNLYWYRRVMGKEIKFLLHFVKESKQDESGMPNNRFLAERTGGTYSTLKVQPAELEDSGVYFCASSQGTSTAQYFGPGTRLTVL.

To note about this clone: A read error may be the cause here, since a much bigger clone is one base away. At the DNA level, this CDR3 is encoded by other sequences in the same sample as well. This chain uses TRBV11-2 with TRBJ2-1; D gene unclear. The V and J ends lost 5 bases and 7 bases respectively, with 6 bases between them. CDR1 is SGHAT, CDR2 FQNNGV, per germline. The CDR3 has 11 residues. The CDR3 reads CASSLGNEQFF. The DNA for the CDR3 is TGTGCCAGCAGCCTGGGGAATGAGCAGTTCTTC.

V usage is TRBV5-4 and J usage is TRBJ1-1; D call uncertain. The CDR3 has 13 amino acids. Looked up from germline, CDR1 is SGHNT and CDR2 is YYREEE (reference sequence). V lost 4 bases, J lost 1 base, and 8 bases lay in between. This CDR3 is CASSPGPNTEAFF. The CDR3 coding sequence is TGTGCCAGCAGCCCGGGCCCGAACACTGAAGCTTTCTTT.

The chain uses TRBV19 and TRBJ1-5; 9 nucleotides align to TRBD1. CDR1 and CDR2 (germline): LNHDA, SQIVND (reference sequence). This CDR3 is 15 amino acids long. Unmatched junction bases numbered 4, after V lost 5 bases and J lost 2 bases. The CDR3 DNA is TGTGCCAGTAGTCCCCGGACAGGGGGCAATCAGCCCCAGCATTTT. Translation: CASSPRTGGNQPQHF.

CDR3 DNA sequence: TGTGCCAGCAGTGACTCCGAGACTAGCGGAACAGATACGCAGTATTTT. It is translated as CASSDSETSGTDTQYF. V usage is TRBV6-4 and J usage is TRBJ2-3, with TRBD2 matching 9 bases. Trimming at V came to 0 bases and at J to 3 bases, leaving 4 bases not matched to a gene. In germline, CDR1 is MRHNA, CDR2 SNTAGT. The CDR3 length is 16 residues.

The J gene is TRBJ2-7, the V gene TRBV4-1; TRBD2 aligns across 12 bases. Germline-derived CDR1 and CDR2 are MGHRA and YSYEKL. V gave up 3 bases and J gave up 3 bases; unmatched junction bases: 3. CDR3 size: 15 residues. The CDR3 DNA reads TGCGCCAGCAGCCAGCTAGCGGGAGGGGGCTACGAGCAGTACTTC. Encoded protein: CASSQLAGGGYEQYF.

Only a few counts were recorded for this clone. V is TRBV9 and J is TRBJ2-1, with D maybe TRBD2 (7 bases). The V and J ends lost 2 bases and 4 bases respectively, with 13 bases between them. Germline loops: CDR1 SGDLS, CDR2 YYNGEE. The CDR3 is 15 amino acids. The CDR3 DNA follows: TGTGCCAGCAGCGTTGACGGGGGGCAGTACAATGAGCAGTTCTTC. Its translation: CASSVDGGQYNEQFF.

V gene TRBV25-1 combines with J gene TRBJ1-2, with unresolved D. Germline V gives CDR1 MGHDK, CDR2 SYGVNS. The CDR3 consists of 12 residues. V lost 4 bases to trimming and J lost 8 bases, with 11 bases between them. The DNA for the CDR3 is TGTGCCAGCAGTGGGGAGACCTTGGGCTACACCTTC. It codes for CASSGETLGYTF.

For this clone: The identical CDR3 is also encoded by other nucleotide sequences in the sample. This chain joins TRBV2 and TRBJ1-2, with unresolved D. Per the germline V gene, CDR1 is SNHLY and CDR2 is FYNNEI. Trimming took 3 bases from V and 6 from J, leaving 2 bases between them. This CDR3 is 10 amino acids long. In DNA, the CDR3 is TGTGCCAGCAGTGACAATGGCTACACCTTC. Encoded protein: CASSDNGYTF.